The rows below give T cell receptor beta chains drawn from one sample of a study of T-cell reconstitution after alpha-beta-depleted transplantation in children. TCRdb re-derived calls from the PCR reads in MiXCR, one entry per CDR3 protein. Of 500,000 to 600,000 distinct CDR3 sequences in the sample, around 17% were seen once. The material was PBMCs from the stem cell graft donor, obtained from the stem cell graft. These receptors were collected from a human donor who donated a stem cell graft to a child with acute lymphoblastic leukemia. Both conserved end residues are part of each CDR3. A D gene is named only where the DNA matches it firmly. Some rows have no size entry. The others give once, few or many, or a class for an expanded clone.

d_call clone_size j_call v_call cdr3_nt cdr3_aa
- - TRBJ1-1 TRBV7-9 TGTGCCAGTTTTCCAACTGAAGCTTTCTTT CASFPTEAFF
- - TRBJ2-3 TRBV12-3/TRBV12-4 TGTGCCAGCAGTTTGACGGATCTCCTAGACCCTGATACGCAGTATTTT CASSLTDLLDPDTQYF
TRBD2 few TRBJ2-7 TRBV20-1 TGCAGTGCCAATCCGGCCCCCGGGGGGGCCTACGAGCAGTACTTC CSANPAPGGAYEQYF
- - TRBJ2-7 TRBV3-1 TGTGCCAGCAGCCCCTACCCTTCAGGGTACGAGCAGTACTTC CASSPYPSGYEQYF
TRBD2 - TRBJ2-1 TRBV4-2 TGTGCCAGCAGCCATCTACCGGGAGGGCCAAATGAGCAGTTCTTC CASSHLPGGPNEQFF
TRBD2 - TRBJ2-3 TRBV4-1 TGCGCCAGCAGCCAAGCGCAGGCGGGAGCCACAGATACGCAGTATTTT CASSQAQAGATDTQYF
- - TRBJ2-5 TRBV15 TGTGCCACCAGCCTTTGGAGATTAGCGAGAACCCAAGAGACCCAGTACTTC CATSLWRLARTQETQYF
TRBD1 few TRBJ1-1 TRBV29-1 TGCAGCGTTGAAACGGGTGGGACAGGGGCACGGGCTTTCTTT CSVETGGTGARAFF
- many TRBJ2-2 TRBV24-1 TGTGCCACCAGTTTAGGTCGCAACACCGGGGAGCTGTTTTTT CATSLGRNTGELFF
- few TRBJ2-5 TRBV12-3/TRBV12-4 TGTGCCAGCAGTCCCGACCGAAGGGGGACCCAGTACTTC CASSPDRRGTQYF
- few TRBJ2-5 TRBV5-1 TGCGCCAGCAGCTTGATAGTACAAGAGACCCAGTACTTC CASSLIVQETQYF
- few TRBJ2-5 TRBV7-8 TGTGCCAGCAGCTTAACCTTTGCTAGCAGACAAGAGACCCAGTACTTC CASSLTFASRQETQYF
- - TRBJ2-7 TRBV21-1 TGTGCCAGCACCGCTCAGGGACGGGCCTACGAGCAGTACTTC CASTAQGRAYEQYF
- - TRBJ1-6 TRBV6-5 TGTGCCAGCAGTTACGGTGGGGCAGTCTTATCACCCCTCCACTTT CASSYGGAVLSPLHF
TRBD2 few TRBJ2-1 TRBV2 TGTGCCAGCAGTAAGCGGGAGGGGGCCTACAATGAGCAGTTCTTC CASSKREGAYNEQFF
TRBD2 once TRBJ2-1 TRBV4-1 TGCGCCAGCAGCCCGCTAGGAGGGACTAGCGGGAGGTCTCACACCTACAATGAGCAGTTCTTC CASSPLGGTSGRSHTYNEQFF
- - TRBJ1-2 TRBV3-1 TGTGCCAGCAGCCAATGGGACGACGGCTACACCTTC CASSQWDDGYTF
- - TRBJ2-6 TRBV18 TGTGCCAGCTCAGTCGTTGGTGGGGCCAACGTCCTGACTTTC CASSVVGGANVLTF
- - TRBJ1-2 TRBV6-1 TGTGCCAGCAGTGAAACGGTCCATGGTGGCTACACCTTC CASSETVHGGYTF
- - TRBJ1-1 TRBV5-4 TGTGCCAGCAGCTTGGCGATGGCCGAAGCTTTCTTT CASSLAMAEAFF
- - TRBJ2-7 TRBV2 TGTGCCAGCGACCTAGACGGCTACGAGCAGTACTTC CASDLDGYEQYF
- - TRBJ2-2 TRBV9 TGTGCCAGCAGCCTGGGGATTCAGGTCACCGGGGAGCTGTTTTTT CASSLGIQVTGELFF
TRBD1 - TRBJ1-5 TRBV20-1 TGCAGTGCTAGTCTCGGGACAGGGGATAATCAGCCCCAGCATTTT CSASLGTGDNQPQHF
TRBD1 few TRBJ1-1 TRBV25-1 TGTGCCAGCAGTGGGACGACAGGGAGAGGCACGAAAGGGGGAGCTTTCTTT CASSGTTGRGTKGGAFF
TRBD1 few TRBJ2-2 TRBV6-1 TGTGCCAGCAGTCGGGACAGGGGCTACACCGGGGAGCTGTTTTTT CASSRDRGYTGELFF
- few TRBJ1-4 TRBV29-1 TGCAGCGTTGTACCCCAAGCGGCGGACCTCGATGAAAAACTGTTTTTT CSVVPQAADLDEKLFF
- - TRBJ2-7 TRBV29-1 TGCAGCGTGGCTGCTGATGGATCCGCCTCCTACGAGCAGTACTTC CSVAADGSASYEQYF
- few TRBJ1-1 TRBV29-1 TGCAGCGCCTCTCAAAGCCTGGGCCCCACTGAAGCTTTCTTT CSASQSLGPTEAFF
TRBD2 - TRBJ2-3 TRBV7-9 TGTGCCAGCAGCTTAGCGCTAGCGGGAAGCACAGATACGCAGTATTTT CASSLALAGSTDTQYF
- few TRBJ1-5 TRBV5-5 TGTGCCAGCAGCTTGACGGGGGGCCCAAGCAATCAGCCCCAGCATTTT CASSLTGGPSNQPQHF
- - TRBJ1-5 TRBV7-9 TGTGCGACGGGGAATCAGCCCCAGCATTTT CATGNQPQHF
TRBD1 - TRBJ2-1 TRBV6-4 TGTGCCAGCAGTGCGGAAGGGACAGCCGGCTACAATGAGCAGTTCTTC CASSAEGTAGYNEQFF
- few TRBJ1-3 TRBV11-2 TGTGCCAGCAGTACCAGGGCGGGAGGAAACACCATATATTTT CASSTRAGGNTIYF
TRBD2 once TRBJ2-1 TRBV19 TGTGCCAGTAAAGCCAGCGGGAGGGCCGGCACCTACAATGAGCAGTTCTTC CASKASGRAGTYNEQFF
- - TRBJ1-1 TRBV5-1 TGCGCCAGCAGCTTGGAGATCCGAACGAACACTGAAGCTTTCTTT CASSLEIRTNTEAFF
- - TRBJ2-5 TRBV23-1 TGCGCCACCAACACCCATAGGACCCAGTACTTC CATNTHRTQYF